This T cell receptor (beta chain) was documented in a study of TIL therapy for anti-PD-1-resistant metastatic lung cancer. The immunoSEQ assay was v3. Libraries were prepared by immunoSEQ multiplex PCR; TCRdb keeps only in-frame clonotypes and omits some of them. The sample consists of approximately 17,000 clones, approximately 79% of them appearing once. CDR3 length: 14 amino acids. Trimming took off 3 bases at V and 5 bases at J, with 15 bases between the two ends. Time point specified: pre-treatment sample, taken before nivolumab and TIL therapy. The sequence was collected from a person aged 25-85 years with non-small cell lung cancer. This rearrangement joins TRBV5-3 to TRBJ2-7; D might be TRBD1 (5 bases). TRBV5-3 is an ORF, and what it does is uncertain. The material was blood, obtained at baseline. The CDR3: CARSSEQDRDEQYF. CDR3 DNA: TGTGCCAGAAGCTCCGAACAGGATAGGGACGAGCAGTACTTC.